The sequence of this T cell receptor beta chain was determined in a study of CD8 T cells in ankylosing spondylitis. Trimming pared 7 bases from V and 5 bases from J, leaving 14 bases between. CDR3 length: 14 amino acids. CDR1 and CDR2 (germline): MNHNS, SASEGT. This clonotype was seen a handful of times. TCRdb re-called the 5' RACE reads with MiXCR, one entry per CDR3 protein. The sample shows 150,000 to 200,000 distinct CDR3 sequences, under 35% of them seen only once. The genes are TRBV6-1 and TRBJ2-2; D call uncertain. The sample consisted of synovial fluid, either unsorted or a sorted T cell fraction (not recorded which). The origin of this receptor is a male donor with ankylosing spondylitis. This CDR3 is CASTAGPDTGELFF. In nucleotides, the CDR3 is TGTGCCAGCACTGCAGGTCCCGATACCGGGGAGCTGTTTTTT.